The 26 T cell receptor beta chains reported below all come from one sample, sequenced in a study of T cell changes during pregnancy in multiple sclerosis. Measured with immunoSEQ multiplex PCR; TCRdb has only the in-frame clones, and not every one. Of under 110,000 clones in the sample, about nine tenths are singletons; the top ten hold 1.5% to 2%. The material sequenced was peripheral blood, taken after pregnancy. Receptors were obtained from a female donor with multiple sclerosis, enrolled in a pregnancy study.

The CDR3 region is CASSLSVAGYNEQFF. DNA for the CDR3: TGTGCCAGCAGCTTGTCAGTGGCGGGGTACAATGAGCAGTTCTTC. The V and J genes are TRBV5-4 and TRBJ2-1; a weak D match, TRBD2 (6 bases). From germline, CDR1 is SGHNT and CDR2 YYREEE (reference sequence). The length of the CDR3 is 15 residues. V was shortened by 1 base and J by 4 bases, with 12 bases between the two germline ends.

For this clone: The same CDR3 also results from other DNA sequences found in this sample. The chain is built from TRBV30 and TRBJ1-2, with D hard to call. Trimming took off 0 bases at V and 7 bases at J, with 6 bases between the two ends. The CDR3 runs 11 residues. Looked up from germline, CDR1 is GTSNPN and CDR2 is SVGIG (reference sequence). CDR3 nucleotides: TGTGCCTGGAGTGTTGGCGGTGGCTACACCTTC. This codes for CAWSVGGGYTF.

This chain uses TRBV5-1 with TRBJ2-1, with 10 bases aligning to TRBD2. CDR1 and CDR2 (germline): SGHRS, YFSETQ. This CDR3 has 20 amino acids. With 0 bases clipped from V and 1 base from J, the junction kept 13 bases outside the gene matches. The CDR3 DNA sequence: TGCGCCAGCAGCTTGGATAGCCAGCGGGAGGGCTTGGATTCCTACAATGAGCAGTTCTTC. Protein: CASSLDSQREGLDSYNEQFF.

The chain is built from TRBV14 and TRBJ1-2, with D possibly TRBD1 on 5 matching bases. Germline loops: CDR1 SGHDN, CDR2 FVKESK. V gave up 4 bases and J gave up 7 bases, with 10 bases separating them. CDR3 length: 12 residues. CDR3 in amino acids: CASSLGRGGYTF. In nucleotides, the CDR3 is TGTGCCAGCAGCCTGGGGCGGGGTGGCTACACCTTC.

This clone was seen more than once but under ten times. Additional DNA sequences in this sample encode the identical CDR3. V and J are TRBV20-1 and TRBJ1-1; D gene ambiguous. Germline CDR1 and CDR2: DFQATT and SNEGSKA (reference sequence). The CDR3 loop spans 11 amino acids. Deletions cut 1 base from V and 3 bases from J, with 3 bases between. This chain's CDR3 is CSARADTEAFF. In DNA, the CDR3 is TGCAGTGCTAGAGCTGACACTGAAGCTTTCTTT.

The chain is built from TRBV6-6 and TRBJ2-2, with a weak D call TRBD2 (5 bases). Germline lookup yields CDR1 MNHNY and CDR2 SVGAGI (reference sequence). This CDR3 comprises 15 residues. V lost 6 bases to trimming and J lost 0 bases, with 11 bases between them. As DNA, the CDR3 is TGTGCCAGCAGCTTAAAGAGGGCGAACACCGGGGAGCTGTTTTTT. Its translation is CASSLKRANTGELFF.

V and J are TRBV9 and TRBJ2-2; D possibly corresponds to TRBD2 (6 bases). This CDR3 has 14 amino acids. Germline V gene sequence: CDR1 SGDLS, CDR2 YYNGEE. Trimming left V 2 bases short and J 3 bases short, with 8 bases between. This chain's CDR3 is CASSVGGYTGELFF. CDR3 DNA: TGTGCCAGCAGCGTCGGGGGATACACCGGGGAGCTGTTTTTT.

The rearrangement links TRBV9 to TRBJ1-1, with 7 nucleotides matching TRBD1. The CDR3 has 16 amino acids. Germline V gene lookup returns CDR1 SGDLS and CDR2 YYNGEE. Trimming cost V 6 bases and J 0 bases; bases outside gene matches: 11. The CDR3 region has the DNA TGTGCCAGCACCTCAGACAGGGCGGGAATGAACACTGAAGCTTTCTTT. It translates to CASTSDRAGMNTEAFF.

J is TRBJ2-3 and V is TRBV29-1; D possibly corresponds to TRBD2 (6 bases). The ends were cut back, 8 bases at V and 1 base at J, with 13 bases in the middle. The germline V gene encodes CDR1 SQVTM and CDR2 ANQGSEA. CDR3 size: 13 residues. The CDR3 DNA is TGCAGCAACCGGGACTTGGGCACAGATACGCAGTATTTT. It yields the protein CSNRDLGTDTQYF.

The chain links TRBV19 to TRBJ2-1, with TRBD2 matching 9 bases. CDR3 length: 17 residues. Germline values: CDR1 LNHDA, CDR2 SQIVND (reference sequence). V lost 0 bases to trimming and J lost 8 bases; unmatched junction nucleotides: 11. As DNA, the CDR3 is TGTGCCAGTAGTATAGATTTAGGCGGGAGGGCCAGGGATGAGCAGTTCTTC. Its translation: CASSIDLGGRARDEQFF.

The chain recombines TRBV9 with TRBJ1-5, with TRBD1 matching 7 bases. V gave up 4 bases and J gave up 5 bases; unmatched junction bases: 3. CDR1 and CDR2 (germline): SGDLS, YYNGEE. This CDR3 has 13 amino acids. The CDR3: CASSTGADQPQHF. The CDR3 DNA follows: TGTGCCAGCAGCACAGGGGCGGATCAGCCCCAGCATTTT. The whole variable domain, remainder taken from reference TRBV9 and TRBJ1-5, is DSGVTQTPKHLITATGQRVTLRCSPRSGDLSVYWYQQSLDQGLQFLIQYYNGEERAKGNILERFSAQQFPDLHSELNLSSLELGDSALYFCASSTGADQPQHFGDGTRLSIL.

The rearrangement joins TRBV7-2 to TRBJ1-2; tentatively, D is TRBD1 (5 bases). The CDR3 contains 12 residues. Trimming took 3 bases from V and 7 from J, leaving 9 bases between them. The germline V gene encodes CDR1 SGHTA and CDR2 FQGNSA. The CDR3 DNA reads TGTGCCAGCAGCTTCCAGGGCACTGGCTACACCTTC. Translation: CASSFQGTGYTF.

This chain links TRBV15 with TRBJ1-1; TRBD1 matches at 10 bases. CDR3 length: 19 amino acids. Germline loops: CDR1 LNHNV, CDR2 YYDKDF (reference sequence). After removal of 2 bases from V and 5 bases from J, the junction contained 17 bases not matched to a gene. The CDR3 nucleotides read TGTGCCACCAGCAGACGCCCGGGACAGGGGATAAGTAGGGAAACTGAAGCTTTCTTT. Protein sequence: CATSRRPGQGISRETEAFF.

In its sample, this clone was seen once. The V call is TRBV2, the J call TRBJ2-5, with TRBD2 matching over 9 bases. The CDR3 loop spans 17 amino acids. Trimming removed 2 bases from V and 5 bases from J; junction bases left unmatched: 12. The germline CDR1 and CDR2 sequences are SNHLY and FYNNEI. CDR3 DNA sequence: TGTGCCAGCAGTGAAAATGTGGTAGCGGGAGTCTCGGAGACCCAGTACTTC. Protein product: CASSENVVAGVSETQYF.

The V gene is TRBV18, the J gene TRBJ2-1, with D uncertain. Germline loops: CDR1 KGHSH, CDR2 LQKENI. The CDR3 is 12 residues long. The V and J ends lost 6 bases and 4 bases respectively, with 7 bases between them. As DNA, the CDR3 is TGTGCCAGCTCGCCGGAGTACAATGAGCAGTTCTTC. Amino acid sequence: CASSPEYNEQFF.

The V gene is TRBV19, the J gene TRBJ1-3, with 7 bases aligning to TRBD1. This CDR3 is built from 14 residues. J gave up 0 bases and V 8 bases, and 4 bases lay outside the gene matches. CDR1 and CDR2 from the germline V gene are LNHDA and SQIVND (reference sequence). The CDR3 here is CASCGTDSGNTIYF. Here the CDR3 DNA reads TGTGCCAGTTGCGGGACAGACTCTGGAAACACCATATATTTT.

As for this clone: The junction does not match germline at one end; this may be a read error. The chain couples TRBV5-1 to TRBJ2-2; D gene unclear. Germline assignment: CDR1 SGHRS and CDR2 YFSETQ. This CDR3 region has 16 residues. As DNA, the CDR3 is TGCGCCAGCAGTTTGGAAGGCAGACAAGACACCGGGGAGCTGTTTTTT. It specifies CASSLEGRQDTGELFF. Full variable domain (outside the CDR3, taken from reference TRBV5-1 and TRBJ2-2): KAGVTQTPRYLIKTRGQQVTLSCSPISGHRSVSWYQQTPGQGLQFLFEYFSETQRNKGNFPGRFSGRQFSNSRSEMNVSTLELGDSALYLCASSLEGRQDTGELFFGEGSRLTVL.

V usage is TRBV7-6 and J usage is TRBJ2-5; D is unresolved. The germline V and J ends were trimmed by 5 bases and 2 bases, with 3 bases remaining between them. The CDR3 runs to 11 residues. Germline CDR1 and CDR2: SGHVS and FNYEAQ. The CDR3: CASSHQETQYF. DNA for the CDR3: TGTGCCAGCAGCCATCAAGAGACCCAGTACTTC.

The chain links TRBV19 to TRBJ1-5; D might be TRBD1 (5 bases). The V end lost 6 bases, the J end lost 7 bases, and 13 bases lay between the germline ends. The germline V gene encodes CDR1 LNHDA and CDR2 SQIVND (reference sequence). This CDR3 comprises 13 residues. The CDR3 nucleotides are TGTGCCAGTAGCAGGGAAGTTAGACAGCCCCAGCATTTT. Translating it yields CASSREVRQPQHF.

The gene calls are TRBV19 and TRBJ1-4; 9 bases are a match to TRBD1. Trimming removed 5 bases from V and 7 bases from J; junction bases left unmatched: 5. Germline V gene data show CDR1 as LNHDA and CDR2 as SQIVND (reference sequence). CDR3 length equals 14 residues. The CDR3 DNA follows: TGTGCCAGTAGTGAACAGGGGGCGAGTGAAAAACTGTTTTTT. Its translation is CASSEQGASEKLFF.

This chain connects TRBV5-4 to TRBJ2-1; D not certain. The CDR3 loop spans 15 amino acids. The V and J ends lost 0 bases and 0 bases respectively, with 7 bases between them. The germline V gene has CDR1 SGHNT and CDR2 YYREEE (reference sequence). The CDR3 region is CASSLDVSSYNEQFF. The DNA for the CDR3 is TGTGCCAGCAGCTTGGACGTGAGCTCCTACAATGAGCAGTTCTTC.

The J gene is TRBJ1-1, the V gene TRBV2; weak D call: TRBD1 (5 bases). Between the trimmed V and J ends, which lost 8 bases and 3 bases, there was a span of 13 bases. Germline-derived CDR1 and CDR2 are SNHLY and FYNNEI. This CDR3 is 13 amino acids long. The CDR3 loop reads CASGRSRDTEAFF. The CDR3 nucleotides read TGTGCCAGCGGGCGCTCCAGGGACACTGAAGCTTTCTTT.

The chain combines TRBV4-1 with TRBJ2-7; a possible D gene is TRBD2 (6 bases). Trimming shortened V by 4 bases and J by 4 bases, and 11 bases separated the two germline ends. The length of the CDR3 is 13 residues. Germline CDR1 is MGHRA and CDR2 is YSYEKL. The CDR3 is CASSLERGYEQYF. CDR3 bases: TGCGCCAGCAGCCTAGAACGGGGGTACGAGCAGTACTTC.

The rearrangement uses TRBV5-4 and TRBJ2-5, with D maybe TRBD2 (6 bases). This CDR3 comprises 15 residues. CDR1 and CDR2 (germline): SGHNT, YYREEE (reference sequence). Trimming shortened V by 4 bases and J by 5 bases, and 18 bases separated the two germline ends. The CDR3 region is CASSGPSRGGETQYF. The CDR3 coding sequence is TGTGCCAGCAGCGGCCCCTCGCGGGGTGGGGAGACCCAGTACTTC.

The rearrangement links TRBV5-4 to TRBJ2-5, with 7 bases identical to TRBD2. CDR1 is SGHNT, CDR2 YYREEE, per germline (reference sequence). V gave up 3 bases and J gave up 2 bases; unmatched junction bases: 4. The length of the CDR3 is 14 residues. CDR3 sequence (DNA): TGTGCCAGCAGCTCCGGACTAGATCAAGAGACCCAGTACTTC. Translated: CASSSGLDQETQYF. The variable domain in full, completed from reference TRBV5-4 and TRBJ2-5, reads ETGVTQSPTHLIKTRGQQVTLRCSSQSGHNTVSWYQQALGQGPQFIFQYYREEENGRGNFPPRFSGLQFPNYSSELNVNALELDDSALYLCASSSGLDQETQYFGPGTRLLVL.

V and J are TRBV5-6 and TRBJ1-6; D uncertain. The ends were cut back, 5 bases at V and 9 bases at J, with 12 bases in the middle. Germline CDR1 SGHDT, CDR2 YYEEEE. The CDR3 is 13 residues long. CDR3 loop: CASSYPTGSPLHF. The CDR3 DNA reads TGTGCCAGCAGTTACCCGACGGGTTCACCCCTCCACTTT.